Detailed here is one TCR beta chain. Its target is unknown. The sample comes from a study of T cells expressing NK-cell markers. The wider study: Sorted T-cell subsets CD3+CD56+NKG2C+, CD3+CD56+NKG2C- and CD3+CD56-NKG2C+ were TCR beta-sequenced. Study-level results: Dominance of the CD3+CD56-NKG2C+ fraction by these clonotypes also held in a handful of donors.

TCRdb re-called the 5' RACE reads and catalogs CDR3 proteins one per entry, DNA excluded. The sample's table shows 150,000 to 180,000 distinct CDR3 sequences. Sequencing used blood T cells: a sorted CD56 or NKG2C T cell subset, CD4+ or CD8+ T cells, or bulk PBMC T cells (not recorded which). The sequence was collected from a woman between 50 and 59 years old in good health.

CDR3 in amino acids: CASSLWTASGSGANVLTF. J is TRBJ2-6 and V is TRBV27. Germline CDR1 is MNHEY and CDR2 is SMNVEV (reference sequence). This CDR3 has 18 residues.